The present TCR beta chain was sequenced within a study of T cell clonality in common variable immunodeficiency. Study-level results: CVID subjects shared fewer TCRbeta clones than healthy controls did. Fewer deletions and N-nucleotide insertions were reportedly seen in common variable immunodeficiency TCR beta sequences.

Germline V gives CDR1 SGDLS, CDR2 YYNGEE. The CDR3 is made up of 17 amino acids. V lost 2 bases and J lost 2; bases outside the gene matches: 9. Sequenced by immunoSEQ multiplex PCR; TCRdb stores in-frame clones only, minus some. The sample holds 15,000 to 16,000 clones. As regards this clone: Its antigen remains unknown. The observed sequence ends 3 residues before the CDR3 terminus, with the missing tail filled in from the germline J gene.

This chain links TRBV9 with TRBJ2-1; 8 positions match TRBD2. The sequenced sample consisted of peripheral blood mononuclear cells. This receptor was obtained from a human donor with common variable immunodeficiency. The covered CDR3 bases are TGTGCCAGCAGCGTCTCCAAGCGGGGGCTTACCTACAATGAG. It translates to CASSVSKRGLTYNE. The whole CDR3 sequence is CASSVSKRGLTYNEQFF.